This T cell receptor (beta chain) is drawn from a study of blood T cell repertoires in COVID-19. The overall study: Nucleic acid was either cDNA or gDNA, and it came from T cells, B-cell-depleted T cells, or PBMCs.

Original processing methods: Researchers report that nucleated cell counts were estimated from reference gene primer amplification. TCRdb keeps only in-frame clones here, not all; method: immunoSEQ multiplex PCR. V, J and clone size derive from that table, while D and trimming were established from the DNA sequence. In the table there are some 310,000 clones, 90% of which are singletons. Patients of the Seattle cohort, enrolled during active infection, were followed longitudinally. Trimming cost V 1 base and J 4 bases; bases outside gene matches: 4. The germline gives CDR1 GTSNPN, CDR2 SVGIG (reference sequence). CDR3 length: 14 amino acids.

The sequence derives from a woman aged 40 to 49 with COVID-19, enrolled during active disease. The chain is built from TRBV30 and TRBJ1-5; 7 bases agree with TRBD1. Sequences were obtained from peripheral blood. The CDR3 bases are TGTGCCTGGAGTGAAGGGGGCCATAATCAGCCCCAGCATTTT. This translates into CAWSEGGHNQPQHF.